These 4 T cell receptor beta chains were all obtained from the same sample, sequenced in a study of blood T cell repertoires in COVID-19. TCRdb's copy holds only in-frame clones and misses some; the assay was immunoSEQ multiplex PCR. The top ten hold around 4.7% of the sample, which has approximately 200,000 clones, over 75% seen once. Sequencing was done on a sample of peripheral blood. The receptors come from a human donor in a cohort sampled during active COVID-19.

This chain joins TRBV27 and TRBJ2-5; 9 bases are shared with TRBD1. The CDR3 is made up of 16 amino acids. From germline, CDR1 is MNHEY and CDR2 SMNVEV (reference sequence). With V trimmed by 5 bases and J by 4 bases, 11 bases remained unmatched. For the CDR3, the DNA is TGTGCCAGCAGTCCCCAAGGGGGACAGGGCCGAGAGACCCAGTACTTC. It specifies CASSPQGGQGRETQYF.

The sample holds a few counts of this clone. This chain uses TRBV25-1 with TRBJ2-7; D is ambiguous. CDR1 is MGHDK and CDR2 is SYGVNS in the germline V gene. The CDR3 extends over 13 amino acids. Trimming removed 3 bases from V and 2 bases from J, with 8 bases in between. CDR3 residues: CASSEPGTYEQYF. The CDR3 nucleotides are TGTGCCAGCAGTGAGCCAGGCACCTACGAGCAGTACTTC.

The chain recombines TRBV7-3 with TRBJ2-1, with D maybe TRBD2 (5 bases). The V and J ends lost 2 bases and 4 bases respectively, with 12 bases between them. Germline assignment: CDR1 SGHTA and CDR2 FQGTGA. The CDR3 totals 15 residues. The CDR3 sequence is CASSLARLAYNEQFF. The CDR3 nucleotides are TGTGCCAGCAGCTTAGCTAGGCTAGCATACAATGAGCAGTTCTTC.

V and J are TRBV28 and TRBJ2-7; possible D gene TRBD1, 5 bases. V lost 5 bases and J lost 1, with 21 bases in between. This CDR3 has 17 amino acids. CDR1 and CDR2 from the germline V gene are MDHEN and SYDVKM. For the CDR3, the DNA is TGTGCCAGCAGTCCCTTGGGGCACCGACAGCGATCCTACGAGCAGTACTTC. It encodes CASSPLGHRQRSYEQYF.